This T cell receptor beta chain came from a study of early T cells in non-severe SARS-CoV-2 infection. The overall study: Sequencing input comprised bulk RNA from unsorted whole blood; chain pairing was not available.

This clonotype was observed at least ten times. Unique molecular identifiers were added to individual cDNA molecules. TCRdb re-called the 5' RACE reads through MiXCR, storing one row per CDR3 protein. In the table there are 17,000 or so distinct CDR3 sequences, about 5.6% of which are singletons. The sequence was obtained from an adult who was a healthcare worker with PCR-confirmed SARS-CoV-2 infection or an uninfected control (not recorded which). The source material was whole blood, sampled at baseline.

CDR3 DNA: TGTGCCAGCACCTGGACAGGAACCATGAACACTGAAGCTTTCTTT. Amino acid sequence: CASTWTGTMNTEAFF. The chain carries TRBV12-3 or TRBV12-4 and TRBJ1-1; 7 nucleotides agree with TRBD1. This CDR3 region has 15 residues. The V segment lost 7 bases and the J segment 0 bases; nucleotides outside the gene matches: 8.